This T cell receptor beta chain was identified in a study of CD8+ T cells in alopecia areata. The wider study: Oral tofacitinib, 5 to 10 mg twice daily, was given in an open-label trial.

cDNA serving as the sequencing template came from extracted, reverse transcribed RNA. Produced via immunoSEQ multiplex PCR; TCRdb's table is partial and in-frame only. The sample has over 14,000 clones, 50% to 60% seen once; the top ten hold roughly 10%. Alopecia areata patients provided lesional scalp punch biopsies and peripheral blood, both collected for the study. As for this clone: Its antigen is as yet unknown.

The study's findings and limits: Compared with normal scalp, lesional scalp had higher clonality and more expanded CD8+ clones. Tissue-resident alphabeta T cells belonging to normal skin likewise get sequenced within scalp specimens. Compared with mice, patients displayed less clear TCR sharing, possibly for HLA-related reasons.

Germline-derived CDR1 and CDR2 are SGHDT and YYEEEE. The V end lost 5 bases, the J end lost 3 bases, and 15 bases lay between the germline ends. The CDR3 sequence is 14 residues long. This specimen consisted of skin, obtained at week 0. The sequence came from a human donor with alopecia areata. This chain uses TRBV5-6 with TRBJ2-7; perhaps TRBD2 as D (6 bases). The DNA of the CDR3 is TGTGCCAGCAGTTCCGGGACTCTTAACTACGAGCAGTACTTC. Its translation is CASSSGTLNYEQYF.